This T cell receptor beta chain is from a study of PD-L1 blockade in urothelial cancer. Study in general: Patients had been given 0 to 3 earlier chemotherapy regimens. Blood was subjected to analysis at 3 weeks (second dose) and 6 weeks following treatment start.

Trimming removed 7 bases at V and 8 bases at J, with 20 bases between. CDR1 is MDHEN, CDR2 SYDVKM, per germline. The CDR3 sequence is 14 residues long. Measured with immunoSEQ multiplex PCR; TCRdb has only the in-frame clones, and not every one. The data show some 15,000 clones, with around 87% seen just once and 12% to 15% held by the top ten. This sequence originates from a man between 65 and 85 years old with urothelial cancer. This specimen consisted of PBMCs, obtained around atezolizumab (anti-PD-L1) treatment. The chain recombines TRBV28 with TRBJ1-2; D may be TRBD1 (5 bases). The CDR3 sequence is CASTGGVRGEGYTF. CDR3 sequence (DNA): TGTGCCAGCACTGGGGGGGTCAGAGGGGAAGGCTACACCTTC.